This entry lists 25 T cell receptor beta chains sequenced from one sample in a study of blood T cell repertoires in COVID-19. Profiled with immunoSEQ multiplex PCR; TCRdb holds only in-frame clones, not every one. The sample has 150,000 to 200,000 clones, roughly three quarters seen once. Sequencing was performed on PBMCs or T cells enriched from blood (not recorded which). Every receptor here comes from a woman aged 50 to 60 with acute COVID-19.

The genes are TRBV7-9 and TRBJ1-5, with D possibly matching TRBD1 (5 bases). CDR3 length: 15 amino acids. Trimming left V 3 bases short and J 2 bases short, with 11 bases between. Looked up from germline, CDR1 is SEHNR and CDR2 is FQNEAQ (reference sequence). The CDR3 protein is CASSFQGGGNQPQHF. The CDR3 bases are TGTGCCAGCAGCTTCCAGGGAGGTGGCAATCAGCCCCAGCATTTT.

This clone was picked up a small number of times. V usage is TRBV10-3 and J usage is TRBJ1-1; D remains unclear. Germline V lookup: CDR1 ENHRY, CDR2 SYGVKD. The CDR3 runs to 15 residues. Trimming cost V 2 bases and J 3 bases, with 13 bases left between them. CDR3 amino acids: CAISEPLGRDTEAFF. The CDR3 region has the DNA TGTGCCATCAGTGAGCCATTAGGGCGGGACACTGAAGCTTTCTTT.

The chain carries TRBV6-5 and TRBJ2-7, with D maybe TRBD1 (6 bases). Germline V gives CDR1 MNHEY, CDR2 SVGAGI. V lost 7 bases to trimming and J lost 7 bases, with 17 bases between them. The CDR3 totals 13 residues. The CDR3, as DNA: TGTGCCAGCACCAGGGGTGGACGGTTAGAGCAGTACGTC. It codes for CASTRGGRLEQYV.

The chain recombines TRBV7-9 with TRBJ1-1; D is possibly TRBD1 (5 bases). The CDR3 extends over 15 amino acids. The V gene lost 5 bases and the J gene lost 0 bases, with 13 bases spanning the gap. Germline CDR1 reads SEHNR; CDR2 reads FQNEAQ (reference sequence). CDR3 sequence reads: CASSTPPGVNTEAFF. CDR3 coding DNA: TGTGCCAGCAGCACCCCCCCGGGGGTGAACACTGAAGCTTTCTTT.

V gene TRBV20-1 combines with J gene TRBJ1-4; D call uncertain. Between the trimmed V and J ends, which lost 5 bases and 4 bases, there was a span of 11 bases. There are 13 residues in the CDR3. CDR1 DFQATT and CDR2 SNEGSKA come from the germline V gene (reference sequence). CDR3 in amino acids: CSAGGQNNEKLFF. CDR3 nucleotides: TGCAGTGCTGGTGGGCAGAATAATGAAAAACTGTTTTTT.

V usage is TRBV28 and J usage is TRBJ1-2, with 10 bases aligning to TRBD1. Losses at the gene ends were 9 bases for V and 0 bases for J; bases not matched to a gene: 7. In germline, CDR1 is MDHEN, CDR2 SYDVKM. The CDR3 sequence is 15 residues long. CDR3 protein: CASQDRGAANYGYTF. CDR3 DNA sequence: TGTGCCAGTCAGGACAGGGGGGCGGCTAACTATGGCTACACCTTC.

The chain is built from TRBV7-9 and TRBJ2-2; 7 bases map to TRBD1. CDR1 SEHNR and CDR2 FQNEAQ come from the germline V gene (reference sequence). With 5 bases clipped from V and 3 bases from J, the junction kept 9 bases outside the gene matches. The CDR3 runs to 16 residues. The CDR3 nucleotides are TGTGCCAGCAGCCGAGACAGGGCGCGGTACACCGGGGAGCTGTTTTTT. Encoded protein: CASSRDRARYTGELFF.

The rearrangement uses TRBV4-2 and TRBJ2-1, with 13 bases lining up with TRBD2. This CDR3 is 16 amino acids long. Germline V gives CDR1 LGHNA, CDR2 YNFKEQ. The trim removed 5 bases at V and 8 bases at J, leaving 9 bases unmatched. The CDR3 coding sequence is TGTGCCAGCAGCAAGACTAGCGGGGGGTTTGCGGATGAGCAGTTCTTC. Its protein is CASSKTSGGFADEQFF.

CDR3 loop: CASLDRDEQETQYF. The CDR3 DNA follows: TGTGCCAGCCTGGACAGGGACGAGCAAGAGACCCAGTACTTC. The chain links TRBV28 to TRBJ2-5; 8 nucleotides align to TRBD1. The V segment lost 8 bases and the J segment 2 bases; nucleotides outside the gene matches: 7. Per germline, CDR1 MDHEN and CDR2 SYDVKM. This CDR3 contains 14 residues.

The chain links TRBV7-9 to TRBJ1-1; TRBD1 is a possible D gene (6 bases). In germline, CDR1 is SEHNR, CDR2 FQNEAQ (reference sequence). The V and J ends lost 4 bases and 5 bases respectively, with 8 bases between them. This CDR3 is 12 amino acids long. This CDR3 is CASSSGQTEAFF. The CDR3 DNA sequence: TGTGCCAGCAGCTCCGGACAGACTGAAGCTTTCTTT.

This clone was seen just once. This chain joins TRBV7-2 and TRBJ1-3; D is unclear. V lost 5 bases and J 5 bases, leaving 10 bases between the germline ends. Germline lookup yields CDR1 SGHTA and CDR2 FQGNSA. This CDR3 contains 13 residues. DNA of the CDR3: TGTGCCAGCAGCGGAGTCGGGAGAAACACCATATATTTT. Translation: CASSGVGRNTIYF.

The genes are TRBV6-5 and TRBJ2-2; D remains unclear. The germline CDR1 and CDR2 sequences are MNHEY and SVGAGI. This CDR3 comprises 15 residues. V gave up 2 bases and J gave up 4 bases, with 11 bases separating them. CDR3 sequence (DNA): TGTGCCAGCAGTTACGCCCCGACGGGCACCGGGGAGCTGTTTTTT. Translating gives CASSYAPTGTGELFF.

CDR3 protein: CASSERGTIPQPQHF. DNA for the CDR3: TGTGCCAGCAGTGAAAGAGGGACAATACCACAGCCCCAGCATTTT. The chain is built from TRBV2 and TRBJ1-5; D perhaps matches TRBD1 (6 bases). CDR3 length: 15 amino acids. V was trimmed by 2 bases and J by 7 bases, leaving 15 bases between them. From germline, CDR1 is SNHLY and CDR2 FYNNEI. Full variable domain (missing parts from reference TRBV2 and TRBJ1-5): EPEVTQTPSHQVTQMGQEVILRCVPISNHLYFYWYRQILGQKVEFLVSFYNNEISEKSEIFDDQFSVERPDGSNFTLKIRSTKLEDSAMYFCASSERGTIPQPQHFGDGTRLSIL.

This clone was found many times. The chain employs TRBV6-1 and TRBJ1-1, with D unresolved. V gave up 1 base and J gave up 3 bases, with 6 bases separating them. Looked up from germline, CDR1 is MNHNS and CDR2 is SASEGT. This CDR3 has 13 amino acids. This CDR3 reads CASSEGRYTEAFF. The CDR3 DNA reads as TGTGCCAGCAGTGAAGGCAGATACACTGAAGCTTTCTTT.

This clone was detected a few times. The chain couples TRBV5-1 to TRBJ1-4; 11 positions match TRBD1. Germline CDR1 is SGHRS and CDR2 is YFSETQ. The CDR3 extends over 16 amino acids. V shed 4 bases and J 5 bases; nucleotides not matched to a gene: 7. Written as DNA, the CDR3 is TGCGCCAGCAGCCCGGGACAGGGGGGTTTAAATGAAAAACTGTTTTTT. Translating gives CASSPGQGGLNEKLFF.

This sequence joins TRBV23-1 and TRBJ1-2; D call uncertain. TRBV23-1 is given ORF status, its function remaining uncertain. The CDR3 consists of 13 residues. V was cut by 4 bases and J by 8 bases, with 14 bases left in between. This CDR3 reads CASSPAPVEGYTF. Written as DNA, the CDR3 is TGCGCCAGCAGTCCCGCGCCGGTCGAGGGCTACACCTTC.

This sequence joins TRBV13 and TRBJ2-3; D is unresolved. Deletions cut 5 bases from V and 3 bases from J, with 12 bases between. CDR3 length: 14 amino acids. CDR1 is PRHDT and CDR2 is FYEKMQ in the germline V gene (reference sequence). CDR3 nucleotide sequence: TGTGCCAGCAGCGGAGTCCGGCGGACAGATACGCAGTATTTT. This translates into CASSGVRRTDTQYF. Filled out from reference TRBV13 and TRBJ2-3, the complete variable domain reads AAGVIQSPRHLIKEKRETATLKCYPIPRHDTVYWYQQGPGQDPQFLISFYEKMQSDKGSIPDRFSAQQFSDYHSELNMSSLELGDSALYFCASSGVRRTDTQYFGPGTRLTVL.

In its sample, this clone was seen once. The chain carries TRBV10-3 and TRBJ1-1, with a possible D match to TRBD1 (5 bases). Germline V CDR1 and CDR2: ENHRY, SYGVKD. V was pared by 2 bases and J by 2 bases, with 15 bases between. There are 16 residues in the CDR3. The CDR3 nucleotides read TGTGCCATCAGTGAGATGGGGGGAGGGATCAACACTGAAGCTTTCTTT. This encodes CAISEMGGGINTEAFF.

A single count supports this clone. J is TRBJ1-1 and V is TRBV6-5, with no clear D. V shed 1 base and J shed 9 bases, with 15 bases lying between them. CDR1 and CDR2 (germline): MNHEY, SVGAGI. The CDR3 has 14 amino acids. The CDR3 region is CASSYWRVGVQAFF. Here the CDR3 DNA reads TGTGCCAGCAGTTACTGGAGGGTCGGGGTTCAAGCTTTCTTT.

This chain joins TRBV7-9 and TRBJ2-3; D is undetermined. Germline V gives CDR1 SEHNR, CDR2 FQNEAQ (reference sequence). There are 10 residues in the CDR3. V shed 10 bases and J shed 3 bases, with 5 bases lying between them. The CDR3 DNA is TGTGCCACCCTTACAGATACGCAGTATTTT. As protein: CATLTDTQYF.

The V call is TRBV23-1, the J call TRBJ1-5; TRBD1 matches at 7 bases. TRBV23-1 is sorted into the ORF group, with uncertain function. The CDR3 contains 21 residues. The V and J ends lost 0 bases and 7 bases, in that order; junction bases with no gene match: 24. CDR3 in amino acids: CASSQSRRGGDSRILGQPQHF. In DNA, the CDR3 is TGCGCCAGCAGTCAATCGCGTAGGGGTGGGGACAGCCGGATTTTAGGGCAGCCCCAGCATTTT.

J is TRBJ2-1 and V is TRBV9, with D perhaps TRBD1 (5 bases). The ends were cut back, 0 bases at V and 0 bases at J, with 10 bases in the middle. The CDR3 is 16 amino acids. Germline-derived CDR1 and CDR2 are SGDLS and YYNGEE. The CDR3: CASSVESGHSYNEQFF. The CDR3 nucleotides read TGTGCCAGCAGCGTAGAATCTGGACACTCCTACAATGAGCAGTTCTTC.

About this clone itself: Other nucleotide sequences from this sample produce the same CDR3. The rearrangement uses TRBV19 and TRBJ1-1; 8 bases are a match to TRBD1. From germline, CDR1 is LNHDA and CDR2 SQIVND (reference sequence). The CDR3 extends over 13 amino acids. After removal of 8 bases from V and 1 base from J, the junction contained 3 bases not matched to a gene. The CDR3 sequence: CASSTGGNTEAFF. In DNA form, the CDR3 reads TGTGCCAGTTCCACAGGGGGGAACACTGAAGCTTTCTTT.

This chain uses TRBV5-4 with TRBJ2-5, with D perhaps TRBD1 (6 bases). The ends were cut back, 5 bases at V and 2 bases at J, with 13 bases in the middle. The CDR3 extends over 14 amino acids. CDR1 and CDR2 from the germline V gene are SGHNT and YYREEE (reference sequence). The chain's CDR3 is CASRLDTGQETQYF. CDR3 sequence (DNA): TGTGCCAGCAGGCTCGACACAGGGCAAGAGACCCAGTACTTC.

The genes are TRBV5-4 and TRBJ1-1; no firm D call. Germline-derived CDR1 and CDR2 are SGHNT and YYREEE (reference sequence). The CDR3 extends over 14 amino acids. The germline V and J ends were trimmed by 0 bases and 1 base, with 7 bases remaining between them. In DNA form, the CDR3 reads TGTGCCAGCAGCTTGGTTGGGCAGAACACTGAAGCTTTCTTT. Protein product: CASSLVGQNTEAFF.